This T cell receptor (beta chain) comes out of a study of blood T cell dynamics during melanoma immunotherapy. The time point denotes: week 3, after first cycle of checkpoint inhibitor. V lost 5 bases and J lost 7; bases outside the gene matches: 19. CDR1 and CDR2 (germline): MNHEY, SMNVEV (reference sequence). CDR3 size: 20 residues. Method: immunoSEQ multiplex PCR; TCRdb's copy keeps in-frame clones and lacks some. The data contain approximately 7,800 clones, 87% of them singletons. As for this clone: Its antigen is undetermined.

Points from the study as a whole: Whether repertoire-driving clones were melanoma-specific could not be determined.

The genes are TRBV27 and TRBJ2-1; 14 bases match TRBD2. Sample: blood, taken from a patient treated with checkpoint blockade. This TCR was recovered from a human donor with melanoma. DNA of the CDR3: TGTGCCAGCAGTCCCGCTCGTACCTTAACCGGGACTAGCGGGAGTAATGAGCAGTTCTTC. Translating gives CASSPARTLTGTSGSNEQFF.